Below, 26 T cell receptor beta chains from the same sample are listed, as sequenced in a study of T-cell reconstitution after alpha-beta-depleted transplantation in children (dated by TCRdb to 2015 to 2016). Library prep was done by PCR. The sequencing machine was an Illumina HiSeq 2500. TCR libraries were prepared with molecular barcoding, using unique molecular identifiers to normalize TCRbeta repertoire quantification. Using fastp at Q25 and MiXCR, TCRdb reprocessed the public reads and kept productive beta chains. Rows are combined by CDR3 protein, so each entry shows the most common genes and DNA. Counted in this sample were 400,000 to 550,000 distinct CDR3 sequences; roughly 10% of them appeared once. Of the sample, about 2% falls within the top ten clones. What this sample's treatment or condition label stands for: allogeneic hematopoietic cell transplantation with graft depleted of TCRalphabeta T cells and CD19 B cells.

Here the sequenced sample was PBMCs, taken before TCRalphabeta/CD19-depleted stem cell transplant. The receptors shown here come from a child younger than 10 with inherited bone marrow failure, due to receive a stem cell transplant.

The table lists this clonotype with a few counts. The chain has TRBV27 and TRBJ2-1; 7 nucleotides agree with TRBD2. With 2 bases clipped from V and 0 bases from J, the junction kept 1 base outside the gene matches. This CDR3 is built from 15 residues. Germline CDR1 is MNHEY and CDR2 is SMNVEV (reference sequence). The CDR3 spells CASSLSGISYNEQFF. DNA of the CDR3: TGTGCCAGCAGTTTAAGCGGGATCTCCTACAATGAGCAGTTCTTC.

This clonotype was observed at least ten times. The chain combines TRBV7-9 with TRBJ2-3; D gene unclear. The CDR3 extends over 17 amino acids. V lost 1 base and J lost 1, with 15 bases in between. Germline CDR1 reads SEHNR; CDR2 reads FQNEAQ (reference sequence). The DNA for the CDR3 is TGTGCCAGCAGCTTAGGGAACGAGCCGGGTGGCACAGATACGCAGTATTTT. This translates into CASSLGNEPGGTDTQYF. The variable domain in full, completed from reference TRBV7-9 and TRBJ2-3, reads DTGVSQNPRHKITKRGQNVTFRCDPISEHNRLYWYRQTLGQGPEFLTYFQNEAQLEKSRLLSDRFSAERPKGSFSTLEIQRTEQGDSAMYLCASSLGNEPGGTDTQYFGPGTRLTVL.

The table lists this clonotype with many counts. The gene calls are TRBV2 and TRBJ2-3, with 9 bases fitting TRBD2. From germline, CDR1 is SNHLY and CDR2 FYNNEI. The CDR3 extends over 16 amino acids. V shed 0 bases and J 1 base; nucleotides not matched to a gene: 2. Written as DNA, the CDR3 is TGTGCCAGCAGTGAAGCGAGACTAGCGGGCACAGATACGCAGTATTTT. The encoded protein is CASSEARLAGTDTQYF.

This clonotype was detected ten times or more. V is TRBV27 and J is TRBJ2-1; 12 positions agree with TRBD2. Germline V CDR1 and CDR2: MNHEY, SMNVEV (reference sequence). J was trimmed by 8 bases and V by 7 bases; bases with no gene match: 6. The CDR3 is 14 amino acids. For the CDR3, the DNA is TGTGCCAGCACTAGCGGGAGGGCCGGGTATGAGCAGTTCTTC. The encoded protein is CASTSGRAGYEQFF.

This clonotype appeared many times. V is TRBV29-1 and J is TRBJ2-7; the D is unclear. Germline values: CDR1 SQVTM, CDR2 ANQGSEA. The CDR3 loop spans 13 amino acids. V was trimmed by 4 bases and J by 3 bases, leaving 13 bases between them. CDR3 amino acids: CSVVTQHLYEQYF. The CDR3 DNA is TGCAGCGTTGTAACCCAGCACCTCTACGAGCAGTACTTC.

This clonotype was counted at least ten times. This chain uses TRBV5-1 with TRBJ1-1, with 7 bases matching TRBD1. Trimming at V came to 0 bases and at J to 4 bases, leaving 6 bases not matched to a gene. The CDR3 has 15 amino acids. Germline lookup yields CDR1 SGHRS and CDR2 YFSETQ. Here the CDR3 DNA reads TGCGCCAGCAGCTTGGACGGATACAGGGGCACTGAAGCTTTCTTT. It codes for CASSLDGYRGTEAFF.

This clonotype was seen only a few times. The CDR3 spells CATSRETGIQPQHF. The CDR3 DNA is TGTGCCACCAGCAGAGAAACAGGGATACAGCCCCAGCATTTT. This chain connects TRBV15 to TRBJ1-5; maybe TRBD1 (6 bases). The germline V gene encodes CDR1 LNHNV and CDR2 YYDKDF (reference sequence). V shed 0 bases and J shed 7 bases, with 10 bases lying between them. This CDR3 has 14 residues.

This clonotype was seen ten or more times. V gene TRBV29-1 combines with J gene TRBJ2-7, with D possibly being TRBD2 (6 bases). Per germline, CDR1 SQVTM and CDR2 ANQGSEA. V was trimmed by 5 bases and J by 6 bases, leaving 14 bases between them. This CDR3 region has 12 residues. For the CDR3, the DNA is TGCAGCGTTTTACCCGGGAGCGGCGAGCAGTACTTC. Its translation: CSVLPGSGEQYF.

This clonotype was recorded many times. This chain links TRBV20-1 with TRBJ2-7; tentative D call: TRBD2 (6 bases). This CDR3 is 18 amino acids long. Germline CDR1 DFQATT, CDR2 SNEGSKA (reference sequence). Trimming took off 3 bases at V and 6 bases at J, with 30 bases between the two ends. The CDR3 DNA reads as TGCAGTGCTAGGACTCAGACTAGTTCCGTTTCTAGCCCTGGCGAGCAGTACTTC. Encoded protein: CSARTQTSSVSSPGEQYF.

This clonotype was found many times. The V call is TRBV10-2, the J call TRBJ2-1, with TRBD2 matching 10 bases. V shed 5 bases and J 5 bases; nucleotides not matched to a gene: 9. Germline V gives CDR1 WSHSY, CDR2 SAAADI. CDR3 length: 16 amino acids. The CDR3 sequence: CASSRPLAGVNNEQFF. For the CDR3, the DNA is TGCGCCAGCAGTAGGCCCCTAGCGGGAGTCAACAATGAGCAGTTCTTC.

This clonotype was recorded many times. The chain uses TRBV28 and TRBJ1-1; D remains ambiguous. The CDR3 is 13 amino acids. Germline V gene lookup returns CDR1 MDHEN and CDR2 SYDVKM. Deletions cut 3 bases from V and 11 bases from J, with 16 bases between. The CDR3 sequence: CASSLDSREPAFF. In DNA form, the CDR3 reads TGTGCCAGCAGTTTGGACTCCAGAGAACCGGCTTTCTTT.

This clonotype was observed many times. The chain links TRBV20-1 to TRBJ2-3, with 7 bases fitting TRBD2. The CDR3 sequence is 15 residues long. Trimming took 3 bases from V and 0 from J; bases not matched to a gene: 6. CDR1 DFQATT and CDR2 SNEGSKA come from the germline V gene (reference sequence). The CDR3 DNA reads as TGCAGTGCTAGGTCCTGGACTAGAAGCACAGATACGCAGTATTTT. Translation gives CSARSWTRSTDTQYF.

This clonotype was counted ten times or more. V usage is TRBV7-6 and J usage is TRBJ2-5, with 10 bases lining up with TRBD2. The CDR3 loop spans 17 amino acids. V lost 1 base, J lost 2 bases, and 7 bases stayed unmatched. The germline V gene encodes CDR1 SGHVS and CDR2 FNYEAQ. CDR3 sequence (DNA): TGTGCCAGCAGCTTAGGCCTAGCGGGAGAGGGACAAGAGACCCAGTACTTC. Amino acid sequence: CASSLGLAGEGQETQYF. Supplemented by reference TRBV7-6 and TRBJ2-5, the full variable domain reads GAGVSQSPRYKVTKRGQDVALRCDPISGHVSLYWYRQALGQGPEFLTYFNYEAQQDKSGLPNDRFSAERPEGSISTLTIQRTEQRDSAMYRCASSLGLAGEGQETQYFGPGTRLLVL.

This clonotype was detected many times. The V gene is TRBV7-9, the J gene TRBJ2-3; the match to TRBD1 covers 9 bases. The CDR3 totals 17 residues. The germline CDR1 and CDR2 sequences are SEHNR and FQNEAQ (reference sequence). The V gene end was trimmed by 6 bases and the J gene end by 2 bases; junction bases not matched to a gene: 12. CDR3 loop: CASSSTTGGGYTDTQYF. The CDR3 region has the DNA TGTGCCAGCAGTAGCACTACAGGGGGCGGGTACACAGATACGCAGTATTTT.

This clonotype was observed a few times. The chain recombines TRBV29-1 with TRBJ2-3; D call uncertain. V lost 4 bases and J 0 bases, leaving 5 bases between the germline ends. Germline lookup yields CDR1 SQVTM and CDR2 ANQGSEA. The CDR3 is 12 residues long. In DNA, the CDR3 is TGCAGCGTTGGTTTCAGCACAGATACGCAGTATTTT. Translating it yields CSVGFSTDTQYF.

This chain connects TRBV11-2 to TRBJ1-2; TRBD1 aligns across 7 bases. CDR1 is SGHAT and CDR2 is FQNNGV in the germline V gene. The CDR3 contains 17 residues. V gave up 3 bases and J gave up 1 base; unmatched junction bases: 11. CDR3 sequence (DNA): TGTGCCAGCAGCTTGCACAGTCTCGGGACAGTTAACTATGGCTACACCTTC. Protein sequence: CASSLHSLGTVNYGYTF.

Ten or more counts support this clonotype. The rearrangement uses TRBV20-1 and TRBJ1-5; D gene ambiguous. In germline, CDR1 is DFQATT, CDR2 SNEGSKA (reference sequence). There are 14 residues in the CDR3. V was trimmed by 1 base and J by 0 bases, leaving 7 bases between them. This CDR3 is CSARGGNSNQPQHF. Here the CDR3 DNA reads TGCAGTGCTAGAGGCGGAAATAGCAATCAGCCCCAGCATTTT.

This clonotype has ten or more counts. CDR3 sequence: CASSPRAPASYNEQFF. The CDR3 nucleotides are TGTGCCAGCTCACCACGGGCCCCAGCGTCCTACAATGAGCAGTTCTTC. The chain links TRBV18 to TRBJ2-1; D is undetermined. Germline V gives CDR1 KGHSH, CDR2 LQKENI. The V end was cut by 1 base, the J end by 1 base, with 11 bases between. The length of the CDR3 is 16 residues.

This clonotype was counted many times. The rearrangement uses TRBV5-1 and TRBJ1-1; 8 positions agree with TRBD1. The V gene end was trimmed by 0 bases and the J gene end by 0 bases; junction bases not matched to a gene: 10. Germline CDR1 SGHRS, CDR2 YFSETQ. The CDR3 consists of 18 residues. The CDR3 sequence is CASSLGKGTGLMNTEAFF. CDR3 bases: TGCGCCAGCAGCTTGGGGAAAGGGACAGGCCTAATGAACACTGAAGCTTTCTTT. The entire variable domain, with the rest obtained from reference TRBV5-1 and TRBJ1-1, is as follows: KAGVTQTPRYLIKTRGQQVTLSCSPISGHRSVSWYQQTPGQGLQFLFEYFSETQRNKGNFPGRFSGRQFSNSRSEMNVSTLELGDSALYLCASSLGKGTGLMNTEAFFGQGTRLTVV.

Turning to this clonotype: A clone one base away is much larger, so this may be a read error. CDR3 sequence reads: CASSYLGAEGGYNEQFF. The CDR3 bases are TGTGCCAGCAGCTACCTAGGAGCGGAAGGGGGTTACAATGAGCAGTTCTTC. The rearrangement links TRBV27 to TRBJ2-1; the D gene is possibly TRBD1 (6 bases). This CDR3 comprises 17 residues. Germline values: CDR1 MNHEY, CDR2 SMNVEV (reference sequence). V was cut by 6 bases and J by 4 bases, with 22 bases left in between.

This clonotype was detected many times. The CDR3 region has the DNA TGCAGTGCTAGCACGCATAGGAAAGACAATGAGCAGTTCTTC. It codes for CSASTHRKDNEQFF. The chain links TRBV20-1 to TRBJ2-1; D is uncertain. Trimming shortened V by 3 bases and J by 5 bases, and 14 bases separated the two germline ends. CDR1 DFQATT and CDR2 SNEGSKA come from the germline V gene (reference sequence). The CDR3 is 14 residues long.

The gene calls are TRBV15 and TRBJ1-2, with 7 bases that match TRBD1. V trimming: 0 bases; J trimming: 7 bases; junction bases outside the gene matches: 5. Germline-derived CDR1 and CDR2 are LNHNV and YYDKDF (reference sequence). This CDR3 spans 14 amino acids. CDR3 coding DNA: TGTGCCACCAGCAGAGATCTACAGGGGATTGGCTACACCTTC. This sequence encodes CATSRDLQGIGYTF.

The table lists this clonotype with a few counts. The V gene is TRBV7-2, the J gene TRBJ2-3, with 8 positions matching TRBD1. The CDR3 has 16 amino acids. Trimming took 5 bases from V and 8 from J; bases not matched to a gene: 15. Germline V lookup: CDR1 SGHTA, CDR2 FQGNSA. The CDR3 protein is CASSLTGGSGYITQYF. CDR3 coding DNA: TGTGCCAGCAGCCTAACAGGGGGTAGCGGCTACATTACGCAGTATTTT.

This clonotype was seen at least ten times. The V and J genes are TRBV4-1 and TRBJ1-2, with D uncertain. CDR1 is MGHRA, CDR2 YSYEKL, per germline. This CDR3 is 15 amino acids long. V was clipped by 3 bases and J by 3 bases, with 14 bases between them. CDR3 loop: CASSQTNQEYYGYTF. CDR3 nucleotides: TGCGCCAGCAGCCAGACGAATCAGGAATACTATGGCTACACCTTC.

J is TRBJ2-7 and V is TRBV20-1, with D perhaps matching TRBD2 (5 bases). Per the germline V gene, CDR1 is DFQATT and CDR2 is SNEGSKA (reference sequence). The CDR3 is made up of 18 amino acids. V was cut by 0 bases and J by 0 bases, with 21 bases left in between. The CDR3, as DNA: TGCAGTGCTAGAGATTGGACCGGGAAGGCGCTTAGCTCCTACGAGCAGTACTTC. Protein: CSARDWTGKALSSYEQYF.

In this sample, this clonotype turned up many times. The V gene is TRBV18, the J gene TRBJ2-2, with D possibly TRBD1 on 6 matching bases. With 3 bases removed from V and 6 bases from J, the gap between germline ends came to 11 bases. This CDR3 region has 14 residues. Germline lookup yields CDR1 KGHSH and CDR2 LQKENI. The CDR3 DNA follows: TGTGCCAGCTCACCGGACAGCGCAGCCGGGGAGCTGTTTTTT. Translated: CASSPDSAAGELFF.